This section outlines one TCR beta chain sequence together with its context. Antigen unknown. Sequencing used immunoSEQ multiplex PCR; TCRdb keeps in-frame clones, though not all of them. The data show about 140,000 clones, around 90% seen once. This entry belongs to a study of CD4+ T cells in melanoma. The study's findings and limits: In melanoma, neoantigen-specific CD4+ T cells reportedly differed in differentiation state. CD8+ T cell, macrophage and B cell function reportedly correlated with neoantigen-specific CD4+ T cells.

The germline V gene encodes CDR1 LNHNV and CDR2 YYDKDF (reference sequence). CDR3 size: 13 residues. Trimming took 5 bases from V and 2 from J, leaving 10 bases between them. The receptor comes from a human donor with melanoma. The chain joins TRBV15 to TRBJ2-7; a possible D gene is TRBD1 (6 bases). The CDR3 is CATSPRTAYEQYF. CDR3 nucleotide sequence: TGTGCCACCAGCCCCCGGACAGCCTACGAGCAGTACTTC.